In this sample, the clone carrying this T cell receptor beta chain turned up a few times. The sample comes from a study of cytomegalovirus exposure and HLA in healthy donors. Germline-derived CDR1 and CDR2 are LNHDA and SQIVND (reference sequence). J was trimmed by 3 bases and V by 6 bases; bases with no gene match: 9. The CDR3 length is 16 residues. Primers for the PCR totalled 60 Vbeta and 13 Jbeta. Profiling relied on immunoSEQ multiplex PCR, and the TCRdb table lists in-frame clones only, not all of them. This sample has approximately 100,000 clones, with about 81% found just once. The rearrangement links TRBV19 to TRBJ2-7, with 12 bases identical to TRBD2. The source is a male donor in good health and CMV-seropositive. Sequenced sample: PBMCs. CDR3 amino acids: CASSNPTSGGGYEQYF. CDR3 nucleotides: TGTGCCAGTAGCAACCCGACTAGCGGGGGAGGCTACGAGCAGTACTTC.